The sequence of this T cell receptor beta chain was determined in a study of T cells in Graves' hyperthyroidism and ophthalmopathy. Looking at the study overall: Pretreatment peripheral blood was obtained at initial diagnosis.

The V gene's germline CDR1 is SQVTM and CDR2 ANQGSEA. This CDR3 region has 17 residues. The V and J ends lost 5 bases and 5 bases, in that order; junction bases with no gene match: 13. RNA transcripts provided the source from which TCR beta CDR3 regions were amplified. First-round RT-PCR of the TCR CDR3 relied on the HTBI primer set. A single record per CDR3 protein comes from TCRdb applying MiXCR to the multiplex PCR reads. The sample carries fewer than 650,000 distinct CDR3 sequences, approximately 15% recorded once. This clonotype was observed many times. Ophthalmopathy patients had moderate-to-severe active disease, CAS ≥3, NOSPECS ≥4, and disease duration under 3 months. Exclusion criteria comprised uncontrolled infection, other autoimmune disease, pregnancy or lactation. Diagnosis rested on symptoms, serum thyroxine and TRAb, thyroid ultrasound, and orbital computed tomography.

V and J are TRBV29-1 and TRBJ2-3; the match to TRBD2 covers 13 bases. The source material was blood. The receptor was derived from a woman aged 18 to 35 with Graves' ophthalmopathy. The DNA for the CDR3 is TGCAGCGTTTCCCGCCCGGGACTAGCGGGAAGGAGAGATACGCAGTATTTT. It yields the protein CSVSRPGLAGRRDTQYF.